A selection of T cell receptor beta chains follows, all from one sample in a study of T cells in tumors after PD-1 blockade. Assay: immunoSEQ multiplex PCR; the TCRdb copy retains only in-frame clones and omits some. The table records approximately 60,000 clones, roughly 70% of them present only once. The sequencing used PBMCs, collected after anti-PD-1 treatment. These receptors were collected from a human donor with basal cell carcinoma. Each CDR3 is given with its conserved first and last residue. The order of the fields is V gene, J gene, D gene, clone size, CDR3 protein, CDR3 DNA. A D gene is named only where the DNA matches it firmly. A row's size may be missing; if present it is once, few, many or a size class.

TRBV30,TRBJ1-4,TRBD1,NA,CAWSHYRGEANEKLFF,TGTGCCTGGAGCCACTACAGGGGGGAGGCGAATGAAAAACTGTTTTTT
TRBV3-1/TRBV3-2,TRBJ2-6,NA,NA,CASSHGQMRSSRRSGANVLTF,TGTGCCAGCAGCCATGGCCAAATGAGGTCCAGCAGGCGCTCTGGGGCCAACGTCCTGACTTTC
TRBV29-1,TRBJ1-3,NA,NA,CSVESGRSSGNTIYF,TGCAGCGTTGAGTCGGGACGAAGCTCTGGAAACACCATATATTTT
TRBV6-5,TRBJ1-2,NA,NA,CASSYSNRVGGYTF,TGTGCCAGCAGTTACTCGAATAGGGTTGGTGGCTACACCTTC
TRBV11-1,TRBJ2-1,NA,NA,CASSLVRNNQQFF,TGTGCCAGCAGCTTAGTTAGGAACAATCAGCAGTTCTTC
TRBV19,TRBJ2-3,TRBD2,NA,CASSPTSGVTDTQYF,TGTGCCAGTAGTCCGACTAGCGGGGTCACAGATACGCAGTATTTT
TRBV5-6,TRBJ1-2,NA,once,CASSRGVNYGYTF,TGTGCCAGCAGCCGGGGAGTCAACTATGGCTACACCTTC
TRBV6-5,TRBJ2-1,TRBD2,NA,CASKQRGGEQFF,TGTGCCAGCAAGCAGCGGGGAGGGGAGCAGTTCTTC
TRBV30,TRBJ1-1,NA,NA,CAWSGQSLAEAFF,TGTGCCTGGAGTGGACAGAGTTTGGCTGAAGCTTTCTTT
TRBV10-3,TRBJ1-2,NA,NA,CAISESARTNYGYTF,TGTGCCATCAGTGAGTCCGCCCGGACTAACTATGGCTACACCTTC
TRBV28,TRBJ2-1,NA,NA,CASSLWGASYNEQFF,TGTGCCAGCAGTTTATGGGGGGCTTCCTACAATGAGCAGTTCTTC
TRBV20-1,TRBJ1-2,TRBD1,NA,CSASSGTGGNYGYTF,TGCAGTGCTAGTTCCGGGACAGGGGGCAACTATGGCTACACCTTC
TRBV19,TRBJ2-3,NA,once,CASSIQYTQYF,TGTGCCAGTAGTATCCAGTACACGCAGTATTTT
TRBV19,TRBJ1-2,NA,NA,CASSWSGNYRYTF,TGTGCCAGTAGTTGGTCAGGGAATTATCGCTACACCTTC
TRBV7-9,TRBJ2-7,NA,NA,CASSPGRFYEQYF,TGTGCCAGCAGCCCTGGACGGTTCTACGAGCAGTACTTC
TRBV14,TRBJ1-5,NA,NA,CASSQEGSQPQHF,TGTGCCAGCAGCCAAGAGGGGAGTCAGCCCCAGCATTTT
TRBV30,TRBJ2-7,NA,NA,CAWSVGIYDEQYF,TGTGCCTGGAGTGTAGGGATATATGACGAGCAGTACTTC
TRBV27,TRBJ2-7,NA,few,CASSPGPLSYEQYF,TGTGCCAGCAGTCCCGGACCGCTTTCCTACGAGCAGTACTTC
TRBV7-8,TRBJ2-7,TRBD1,NA,CASSPAGTGYEQYF,TGTGCCAGCAGCCCCGCCGGGACAGGGTACGAGCAGTACTTC
TRBV12-5,TRBJ1-2,NA,NA,CASGLPVGPVSNYGYTF,TGTGCTAGTGGCCTTCCTGTGGGGCCCGTCTCTAACTATGGCTACACCTTC